This T cell receptor beta chain was observed in a study of Ad26.COV2.S vaccination and SARS-CoV-2 variants. Using immunoSEQ multiplex PCR, the repertoire was profiled, and TCRdb retains in-frame clones only, with some absent. The sample shows about 320,000 clones, more than 70% of them seen only once. Germline loops: CDR1 SGHRS, CDR2 YFSETQ. The CDR3 loop spans 15 amino acids. Trimming at V came to 5 bases and at J to 2 bases, leaving 10 bases not matched to a gene. Documented treatment: some 19 received Ad26.COV2.S at low or high dose, single or two shots; roughly five received placebo; per-sample allocation not given. Day 63 after the first vaccine or placebo injection was the time point for sampling. Expression of Wuhan-strain SARS-CoV-2 spike came from the Ad26 vector that formed the vaccine.

The source is a person between 18 and 59 years old who received the Ad26.COV2.S COVID-19 vaccine or a placebo. The chain has TRBV5-1 and TRBJ2-7; TRBD2 matches at 7 bases. Material: peripheral blood, obtained in a trial of Ad26.COV2.S vaccine versus placebo. Written as DNA, the CDR3 is TGCGCCAGCAGTGAGACTCCGGGACTAACCTACGAGCAGTACTTC. As protein: CASSETPGLTYEQYF.